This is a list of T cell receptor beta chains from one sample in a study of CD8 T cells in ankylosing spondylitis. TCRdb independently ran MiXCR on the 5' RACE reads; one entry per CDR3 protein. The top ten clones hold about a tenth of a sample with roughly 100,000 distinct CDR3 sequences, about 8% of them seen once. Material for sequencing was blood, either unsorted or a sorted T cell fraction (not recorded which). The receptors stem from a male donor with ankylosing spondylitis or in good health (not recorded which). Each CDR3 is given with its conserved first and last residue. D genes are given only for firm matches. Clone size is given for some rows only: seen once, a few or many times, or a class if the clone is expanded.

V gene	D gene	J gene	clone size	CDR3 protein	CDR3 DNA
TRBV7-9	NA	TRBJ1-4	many	CASAPAGPNEKLFF	TGTGCCAGCGCCCCGGCCGGCCCGAATGAAAAACTGTTTTTT
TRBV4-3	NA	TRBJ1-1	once	CASSRSGNTEAFF	TGCGCCAGCAGCCGTTCAGGGAACACTGAAGCTTTCTTT
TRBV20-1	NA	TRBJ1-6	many	CSASGNRRYSPLHF	TGCAGTGCTAGTGGGAACAGACGCTACTCACCCCTCCACTTT
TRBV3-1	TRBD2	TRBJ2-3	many	CASSQPWTSGARTQYF	TGTGCCAGCAGCCAACCTTGGACTAGCGGAGCTCGTACGCAGTATTTT
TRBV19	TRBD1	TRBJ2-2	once	CASTGQGRTGELFF	TGTGCCAGTACCGGACAGGGAAGGACCGGGGAGCTGTTTTTT
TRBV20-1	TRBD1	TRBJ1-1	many	CSAPDREAFF	TGCAGTGCTCCCGACAGGGAGGCTTTCTTT
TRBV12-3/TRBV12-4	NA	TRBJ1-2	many	CASSPPPGTANYGYTF	TGTGCCAGCAGTCCCCCGCCAGGGACCGCTAACTATGGCTACACCTTC
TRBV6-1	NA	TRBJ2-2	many	CASSQEPTGELFF	TGTGCCAGCAGCCAGGAACCTACCGGGGAGCTGTTTTTT
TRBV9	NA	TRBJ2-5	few	CASSVAAGETQYF	TGTGCCAGCAGCGTAGCAGCGGGAGAGACCCAGTACTTC
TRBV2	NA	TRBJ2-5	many	CASTLKETQYF	TGTGCCAGCACCCTAAAAGAGACCCAGTACTTC
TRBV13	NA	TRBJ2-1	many	CASSLDNYNEQFF	TGTGCCAGCAGTTTGGATAACTACAATGAGCAGTTCTTC
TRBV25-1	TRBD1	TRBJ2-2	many	CASTGGSLPGELFF	TGTGCCAGCACAGGGGGAAGTCTACCCGGGGAGCTGTTTTTT
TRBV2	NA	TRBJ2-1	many	CASSGVGPNEQFF	TGTGCCAGCAGTGGAGTCGGCCCTAATGAGCAGTTCTTC
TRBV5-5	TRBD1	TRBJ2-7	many	CASSWTGQGMNEQYF	TGTGCCAGCAGCTGGACGGGACAGGGTATGAACGAGCAGTACTTC
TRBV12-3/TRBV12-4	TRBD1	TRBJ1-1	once	CASRSDRLTEAFF	TGTGCCAGCCGGTCGGACAGGCTAACTGAAGCTTTCTTT
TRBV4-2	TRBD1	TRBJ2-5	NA	CASSQWDRDQETQYF	TGTGCCAGCAGCCAATGGGACAGGGACCAAGAGACCCAGTACTTC
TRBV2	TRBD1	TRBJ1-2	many	CASSERDRGLGGYTF	TGTGCCAGCAGTGAAAGGGACAGGGGGCTGGGCGGCTACACCTTC
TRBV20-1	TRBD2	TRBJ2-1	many	CSAPPLAGRVNEQFF	TGCAGTGCCCCCCCTTTAGCGGGAAGGGTCAATGAGCAGTTCTTC
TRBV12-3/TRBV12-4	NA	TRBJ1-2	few	CASSSRALGQLNYGYTF	TGTGCCAGCAGTTCCAGGGCCCTTGGACAGTTAAACTATGGCTACACCTTC
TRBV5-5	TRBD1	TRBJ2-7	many	CAISLDRSNPGEQYF	TGTGCCATCAGCTTGGACAGGTCAAACCCTGGGGAGCAGTACTTC
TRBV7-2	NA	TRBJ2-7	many	CASSLVSGDEQYF	TGTGCCAGCAGCTTAGTTTCCGGGGACGAGCAGTACTTC
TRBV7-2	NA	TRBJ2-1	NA	CASSLGGALDNEQFF	TGTGCCAGCAGCCTAGGCGGGGCCCTGGACAATGAGCAGTTCTTC
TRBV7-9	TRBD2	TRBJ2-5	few	CASSLPTSGFQETQYF	TGTGCCAGCAGCTTGCCGACTAGCGGTTTCCAAGAGACCCAGTACTTC
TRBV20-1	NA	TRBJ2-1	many	CGGANYNEQFF	TGCGGGGGGGCTAACTACAATGAGCAGTTCTTC
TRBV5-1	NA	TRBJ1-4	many	CASSLDPGIGEKLFF	TGCGCCAGCAGCTTGGATCCAGGGATAGGTGAAAAACTGTTTTTT
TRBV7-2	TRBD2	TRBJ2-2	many	CASAEGLAANTGELFF	TGTGCCAGCGCTGAGGGGCTAGCGGCGAACACCGGGGAGCTGTTTTTT
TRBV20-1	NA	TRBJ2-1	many	CSAREGPHEQFF	TGCAGTGCTAGAGAAGGCCCCCATGAGCAGTTCTTC
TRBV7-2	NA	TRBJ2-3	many	CASSLVGWATDTQYF	TGTGCCAGCAGCTTAGTTGGCTGGGCGACAGATACGCAGTATTTT
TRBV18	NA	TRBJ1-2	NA	CASSADSNYGYTF	TGTGCCAGCTCAGCGGACAGTAACTATGGCTACACCTTC
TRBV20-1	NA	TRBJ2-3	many	CSASLASSTDTQYF	TGCAGTGCTAGTCTTGCTTCTAGCACAGATACGCAGTATTTT
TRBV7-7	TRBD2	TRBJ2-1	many	CASSSGTSGRNEQFF	TGTGCTAGCAGCTCAGGGACTAGCGGGAGGAATGAGCAGTTCTTC
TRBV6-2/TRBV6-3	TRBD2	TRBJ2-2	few	CATRSGSAWTGELFF	TGTGCCACCAGGAGCGGGAGTGCTTGGACCGGGGAGCTGTTTTTT
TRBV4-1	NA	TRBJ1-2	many	CASSQEPQVANYGYTF	TGCGCCAGCAGCCAAGAGCCACAGGTAGCTAACTATGGCTACACCTTC
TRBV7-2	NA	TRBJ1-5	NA	CASSLDGAQPQHF	TGTGCCAGCAGCTTAGACGGGGCCCAGCCCCAGCATTTT
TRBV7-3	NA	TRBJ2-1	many	CASSLTLHPWDNEQFF	TGTGCCAGCAGCTTAACGCTCCACCCCTGGGATAATGAGCAGTTCTTC
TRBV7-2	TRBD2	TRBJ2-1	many	CASSGLGPRNEQFF	TGTGCCAGCAGCGGACTAGGACCGCGTAATGAGCAGTTCTTC
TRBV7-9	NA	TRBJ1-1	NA	CASSKSGPIWTEAFF	TGTGCCAGCAGCAAATCAGGGCCCATTTGGACTGAAGCTTTCTTT
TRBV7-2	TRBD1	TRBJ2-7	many	CASSTTGTGIYEQYF	TGTGCCAGCAGCACAACCGGGACAGGGATCTACGAGCAGTACTTC
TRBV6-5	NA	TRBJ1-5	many	CASKGGDQPQHF	TGTGCCAGCAAGGGAGGGGATCAGCCCCAGCATTTT
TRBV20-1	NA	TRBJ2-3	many	CSASSSTSTDTQYF	TGCAGTGCCAGCAGCAGCACTAGCACAGATACGCAGTATTTT
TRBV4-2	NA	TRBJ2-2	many	CASSQDSFTGELFF	TGTGCCAGCAGCCAAGATTCTTTTACCGGGGAGCTGTTTTTT
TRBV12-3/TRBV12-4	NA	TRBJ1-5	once	CASSLADGPPNRPQHF	TGTGCCAGCAGTTTAGCGGACGGTCCTCCCAATCGACCCCAGCATTTT
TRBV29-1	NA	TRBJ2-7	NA	CSVEGAQGTSYEQYF	TGCAGCGTTGAAGGAGCTCAGGGGACCTCCTACGAGCAGTACTTC
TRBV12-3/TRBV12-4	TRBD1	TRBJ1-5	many	CASSPTGAGNQPQHF	TGTGCCAGCAGTCCGACAGGGGCCGGCAATCAGCCCCAGCATTTT
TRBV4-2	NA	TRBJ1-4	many	CASSQGVSAFPNEKLFF	TGTGCCAGCAGCCAAGGGGTTTCGGCGTTTCCAAATGAAAAACTGTTTTTT
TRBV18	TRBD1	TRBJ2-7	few	CASSPGQTSYEQYF	TGTGCCAGCTCACCGGGACAGACCTCCTACGAGCAGTACTTC
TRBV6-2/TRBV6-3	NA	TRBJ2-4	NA	CASSYVSEGAKNIQYF	TGTGCCAGCAGTTACGTCTCCGAAGGCGCGAAAAACATTCAGTACTTC
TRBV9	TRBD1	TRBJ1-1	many	CASSVEGARSTEAFF	TGTGCCAGCAGCGTAGAGGGGGCGCGCAGCACTGAAGCTTTCTTT
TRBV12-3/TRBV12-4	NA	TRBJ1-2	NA	CASSYSRSGAGGYTF	TGTGCCAGCAGCTACAGCCGCTCTGGAGCGGGTGGCTACACCTTC
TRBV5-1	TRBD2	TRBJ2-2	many	CASTPGLAVSTGELFF	TGCGCCAGCACTCCGGGACTAGCGGTTTCCACCGGGGAGCTGTTTTTT
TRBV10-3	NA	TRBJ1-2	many	CAISESGSNGYTF	TGTGCCATCAGTGAGTCGGGGAGCAATGGCTACACCTTC
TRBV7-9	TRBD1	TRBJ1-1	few	CASSGTEGMNTEAFF	TGTGCCAGCAGCGGGACAGAAGGCATGAACACTGAAGCTTTCTTT
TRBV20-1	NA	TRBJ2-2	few	CSARDRLGNTGELFF	TGCAGTGCTAGAGATCGCCTGGGAAATACCGGGGAGCTGTTTTTT
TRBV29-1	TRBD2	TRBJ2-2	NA	CSVVAGTGELFF	TGCAGCGTAGTAGCGGGAACCGGGGAGCTGTTTTTT
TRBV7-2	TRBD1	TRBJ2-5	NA	CASSPRGPQETQYF	TGTGCCAGCAGCCCCAGGGGGCCCCAAGAGACCCAGTACTTC
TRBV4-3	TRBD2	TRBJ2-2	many	CASSQETPGVGAGGTGELFF	TGCGCCAGCAGCCAAGAAACCCCAGGGGTCGGAGCGGGAGGCACCGGGGAGCTGTTTTTT
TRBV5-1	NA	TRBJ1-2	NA	CASSPSQVLGDGYTF	TGCGCCAGCAGCCCTTCACAGGTTCTGGGGGATGGCTACACCTTC
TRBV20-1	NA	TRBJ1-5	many	CSASPLRRMGNQPQHF	TGCAGTGCTAGCCCCCTGAGGCGCATGGGAAATCAGCCCCAGCATTTT
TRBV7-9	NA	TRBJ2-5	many	CASSLNYRETQYF	TGTGCCAGCAGCTTAAATTACAGGGAGACCCAGTACTTC
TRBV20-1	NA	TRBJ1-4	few	CSARGGVDEKLFF	TGCAGTGCTAGAGGGGGGGTCGACGAAAAACTGTTTTTT